Sequencing of this T cell receptor beta chain was carried out in a study of memory CD8 T cells in hepatitis C reinfection. At the level of the study: HCV reinfection meant a positive HCV RNA test after two negative tests at least 60 days apart. Samples at peak reinfection came 3 to 8 weeks post-detection.

The CDR3 has 14 residues. From germline, CDR1 is MGHRA and CDR2 YSYEKL. V gave up 0 bases and J gave up 4 bases, with 9 bases separating them. Time point specified: peak reinfection, 3 to 8 weeks after reinfection detection. TCR sequencing was done directly ex vivo on sorted cells, without expansion in vitro. Control naive CD8 T cells came from a couple of donors at all three reinfection time points. Sequenced by immunoSEQ multiplex PCR; TCRdb stores in-frame clones only, minus some. The data contain 44,000 or so clones, roughly 88% of them seen just once; the ten biggest clones take up approximately 1.2%.

The receptor was derived from a man in his late teens or twenties with hepatitis C virus infection. Input material: naive CD8+ T cells sorted from blood. J is TRBJ1-1 and V is TRBV4-1; tentative D call: TRBD1 (5 bases). CDR3 sequence reads: CASSQDQGATEAFF. The DNA of the CDR3 is TGCGCCAGCAGCCAAGATCAAGGGGCCACTGAAGCTTTCTTT.